These 16 T cell receptor beta chains came from one sample sequenced in a study of blood T cell repertoires in COVID-19. Generated by immunoSEQ multiplex PCR, the TCRdb table keeps only in-frame clones and is missing some. Here the sample spans fewer than 200,000 clones, roughly 85% being singletons. The sample comprised peripheral blood. These receptors all come from a woman in her seventies with acute or convalescent COVID-19.

J is TRBJ2-3 and V is TRBV15, with D possibly TRBD1 on 6 matching bases. The V gene lost 0 bases and the J gene lost 6 bases, with 16 bases spanning the gap. The CDR3 loop spans 16 amino acids. CDR1 and CDR2 (germline): LNHNV, YYDKDF (reference sequence). CDR3 in DNA: TGTGCCACCAGCAGAGATCCACAGGGTGGAGTGGATACGCAGTATTTT. It translates to CATSRDPQGGVDTQYF.

The V and J genes are TRBV2 and TRBJ2-6; D gene uncertain. The germline V and J ends were trimmed by 6 bases and 2 bases, with 8 bases remaining between them. The CDR3 length is 14 residues. From germline, CDR1 is SNHLY and CDR2 FYNNEI. DNA of the CDR3: TGTGCCAGCAGGACAAATCCTGGGGCCAACGTCCTGACTTTC. Amino acids: CASRTNPGANVLTF.

This sequence joins TRBV6-6 and TRBJ2-7; 8 bases map to TRBD1. J lost 5 bases, V lost 2 bases, and 8 bases had no gene match. CDR1 and CDR2 (germline): MNHNY, SVGAGI (reference sequence). This CDR3 comprises 15 residues. CDR3 protein: CASSYPGQGRHEQYF. In DNA form, the CDR3 reads TGTGCCAGCAGTTACCCTGGACAGGGAAGGCACGAGCAGTACTTC.

This chain uses TRBV7-9 with TRBJ1-1; TRBD1 agrees at 8 bases. After removal of 5 bases from V and 7 bases from J, the junction contained 12 bases not matched to a gene. Germline V gene lookup returns CDR1 SEHNR and CDR2 FQNEAQ (reference sequence). This CDR3 spans 15 amino acids. Here the CDR3 DNA reads TGTGCCAGCAGCCCCTGGACAGGGCGTGGACTTGAAGCTTTCTTT. Translation: CASSPWTGRGLEAFF. The whole variable domain, filled in from reference TRBV7-9 and TRBJ1-1, reads DTGVSQNPRHKITKRGQNVTFRCDPISEHNRLYWYRQTLGQGPEFLTYFQNEAQLEKSRLLSDRFSAERPKGSFSTLEIQRTEQGDSAMYLCASSPWTGRGLEAFFGQGTRLTVV.

This rearrangement joins TRBV30 to TRBJ2-1; TRBD2 aligns across 15 bases. The germline V gene encodes CDR1 GTSNPN and CDR2 SVGIG (reference sequence). This CDR3 comprises 19 residues. V shed 3 bases and J 7 bases; nucleotides not matched to a gene: 16. As DNA, the CDR3 is TGTGCCTGGAGACGGACTAGCGGGAGGGCCGGTGGTTATAGGAATGAGCAGTTCTTC. Translated: CAWRRTSGRAGGYRNEQFF.

This clone has just a few counts. CDR3 nucleotide sequence: TGTGCCAGTAGTAAGCTAGCGGTATATGAGCAGTTCTTC. This encodes CASSKLAVYEQFF. This chain connects TRBV19 to TRBJ2-1; 7 nucleotides agree with TRBD2. This CDR3 has 13 amino acids. Germline V gene lookup returns CDR1 LNHDA and CDR2 SQIVND (reference sequence). The trim removed 4 bases at V and 8 bases at J, leaving 5 bases unmatched.

CDR3 loop: CACRRTATDTQYF. Here the CDR3 DNA reads TGTGCCTGTAGAAGGACAGCCACAGATACGCAGTATTTT. V usage is TRBV30 and J usage is TRBJ2-3; a weak D match, TRBD1 (6 bases). Trimming took 6 bases from V and 2 from J, leaving 12 bases between them. In germline, CDR1 is GTSNPN, CDR2 SVGIG (reference sequence). The length of the CDR3 is 13 residues.

V and J are TRBV3-1 (or the pseudogene TRBV3-2) and TRBJ2-7, with a weak D call TRBD2 (5 bases). Germline CDR1 is LGHDT and CDR2 is YNNKEL (reference sequence). CDR3 length: 15 residues. Trimming cost V 0 bases and J 3 bases, with 12 bases left between them. The CDR3 DNA is TGTGCCAGCAGCCAAGAGATTAGCGCAAACTACGAGCAGTACTTC. The encoded protein is CASSQEISANYEQYF.

V and J are TRBV29-1 and TRBJ2-7, with D tentatively TRBD1 (7 bases). Trimming removed 4 bases from V and 4 bases from J, with 17 bases in between. Germline values: CDR1 SQVTM, CDR2 ANQGSEA. This CDR3 has 14 amino acids. CDR3 in DNA: TGCAGCGTTGGATGGCAGGGGGGCCAATACGAGCAGTACTTC. Translation: CSVGWQGGQYEQYF.

The chain uses TRBV4-2 and TRBJ2-7; TRBD2 aligns across 7 bases. Losses at the gene ends were 6 bases for V and 3 bases for J; bases not matched to a gene: 17. The CDR3 is 17 residues long. Germline-derived CDR1 and CDR2 are LGHNA and YNFKEQ. CDR3 in amino acids: CASSFPSSSREFYEQYF. The CDR3 bases are TGTGCCAGCAGTTTCCCTAGTTCCTCGCGGGAGTTCTACGAGCAGTACTTC.

This clone showed up just once. The V call is TRBV10-3, the J call TRBJ2-6, with TRBD1 matching 9 bases. The CDR3 extends over 17 amino acids. Germline CDR1 reads ENHRY; CDR2 reads SYGVKD. V dropped 0 bases and J dropped 3; count of bases not matched to a gene: 3. CDR3 loop: CAISESGTGFGANVLTF. The CDR3 nucleotides read TGTGCCATCAGTGAGTCGGGGACAGGGTTTGGGGCCAACGTCCTGACTTTC.

V gene TRBV6-1 combines with J gene TRBJ1-2; D might be TRBD1 (5 bases). V was pared by 2 bases and J by 6 bases, with 7 bases between. Germline V gene data show CDR1 as MNHNS and CDR2 as SASEGT. There are 12 residues in the CDR3. The CDR3 DNA reads TGTGCCAGCAGTGAACCAGGGCATGGCTACACCTTC. Its protein is CASSEPGHGYTF.

The CDR3 DNA is TGTGCCAGCAGCTTGGTGCAGGGTAGTGGCTACACCTTC. As protein: CASSLVQGSGYTF. The V and J genes are TRBV5-6 and TRBJ1-2; D is possibly TRBD1 (5 bases). CDR1 is SGHDT and CDR2 is YYEEEE in the germline V gene. This CDR3 contains 13 residues. V was cut by 0 bases and J by 7 bases, with 10 bases left in between.

The rearrangement uses TRBV5-6 and TRBJ2-7; 11 positions agree with TRBD1. CDR3 size: 15 residues. The germline V gene encodes CDR1 SGHDT and CDR2 YYEEEE. J was trimmed by 6 bases and V by 1 base; bases with no gene match: 6. This CDR3 reads CASSLYGTGGFEQYF. CDR3 DNA sequence: TGTGCCAGCAGCTTGTATGGGACAGGGGGATTCGAGCAGTACTTC.

The chain combines TRBV10-2 with TRBJ1-6; 7 bases agree with TRBD1. The trim removed 7 bases at V and 3 bases at J, leaving 6 bases unmatched. The CDR3 covers 15 residues. Per the germline V gene, CDR1 is WSHSY and CDR2 is SAAADI. The DNA of the CDR3 is TGCGCCAGCACCAAAGGACAGGACTATAATTCACCCCTCCACTTT. Protein: CASTKGQDYNSPLHF.

This chain links TRBV9 with TRBJ2-2, with TRBD2 matching over 9 bases. This CDR3 spans 18 amino acids. Germline values: CDR1 SGDLS, CDR2 YYNGEE. Trimming at V came to 7 bases and at J to 7 bases, leaving 20 bases not matched to a gene. Written as DNA, the CDR3 is TGTGCCAGCCTTCCGGGACTAGCAGTTTCTTTGGTTAGCGGGGAGCTGTTTTTT. Its protein product is CASLPGLAVSLVSGELFF.